Below are 26 T cell receptor beta chains sequenced from a single sample in a study of regulatory T cells in long-lasting Graves disease. Construction of TCR beta libraries relied on iRepertoire HTBI primers and on Arm-PCR targeting CDR3 regions. TCRdb reprocessed the multiplex PCR reads with MiXCR, giving one entry per CDR3 protein. The sample lists 600,000 to 800,000 distinct CDR3 sequences; 30% were seen once. The time point denotes: persistent/refractory GD, antithyroid drugs over 5 years with positive TRAb. There was RNA extracted from PBMCs, and the TCR library was made from it. The starting material was peripheral blood mononuclear cells (PBMCs), obtained when the disease was refractory, from a patient treated with antithyroid drugs. The source is a female donor with Graves disease.

This clonotype was seen more than once but under ten times. The genes are TRBV11-2 and TRBJ2-2, with D uncertain. Germline loops: CDR1 SGHAT, CDR2 FQNNGV. V was trimmed by 1 base and J by 1 base, leaving 13 bases between them. This CDR3 is built from 17 residues. CDR3 protein: CASSLVGRRRNTGELFF. CDR3 bases: TGTGCCAGCAGCTTAGTGGGTCGCCGGAGGAACACCGGGGAGCTGTTTTTT.

The gene calls are TRBV6-2 or TRBV6-3 and TRBJ2-1; D tentatively reads TRBD1 or TRBD2 (5 bases each). The CDR3 contains 15 residues. The germline V gene encodes CDR1 MNHEY and CDR2 SVGEGT. Trimming cost V 5 bases and J 7 bases, with 18 bases left between them. CDR3 residues: CASSLRDGIGNEQFF. In DNA, the CDR3 is TGTGCCAGCAGTCTACGGGACGGTATAGGAAATGAGCAGTTCTTC.

This clonotype was seen many times. V is TRBV7-9 and J is TRBJ1-1; perhaps TRBD1 as D (6 bases). The CDR3 sequence is 14 residues long. Trimming pared 1 base from V and 1 base from J, leaving 7 bases between. Germline V gene sequence: CDR1 SEHNR, CDR2 FQNEAQ (reference sequence). The CDR3 loop is CASSLGQENTEAFF. CDR3 DNA: TGTGCCAGCAGCTTAGGACAGGAGAACACTGAAGCTTTCTTT.

As regards this clonotype: A much bigger clone sits one base away, suggesting this may be a read error. The chain has TRBV4-2 and TRBJ2-2, with a tentative D call TRBD2 (6 bases). The CDR3 has 15 residues. CDR1 is LGHNA, CDR2 YNFKEQ, per germline. The CDR3 nucleotides read TGTGCCAGCAGACCTAGCGTACTGAACACCGGGAAGCTGTTTTTT. It yields the protein CASRPSVLNTGKLFF.

This chain links TRBV7-9 with TRBJ1-2, with a possible D match to TRBD1 (6 bases). Germline loops: CDR1 SEHNR, CDR2 FQNEAQ (reference sequence). V gave up 5 bases and J gave up 3 bases, with 22 bases separating them. The CDR3 consists of 17 residues. For the CDR3, the DNA is TGTGCCAGCAGCCCAAAGGGGGACCCTAAACCCTACTATGGCTACACCTTC. Amino acids: CASSPKGDPKPYYGYTF.

This clonotype was counted between two and nine times. The rearrangement joins TRBV2 to TRBJ2-7; 7 bases line up with TRBD2. Trimming removed 2 bases from V and 5 bases from J; junction bases left unmatched: 6. The CDR3 runs 14 residues. Germline V lookup: CDR1 SNHLY, CDR2 FYNNEI. The CDR3 region has the DNA TGTGCCAGCAGTGAACTCGCGGGAGACCACGAGCAGTACTTC. Protein product: CASSELAGDHEQYF.

This clonotype has more than one count but fewer than ten. The chain recombines TRBV20-1 with TRBJ1-2; D is perhaps TRBD1 (5 bases). CDR3 length: 15 residues. CDR1 and CDR2 (germline): DFQATT, SNEGSKA (reference sequence). V was pared by 3 bases and J by 3 bases, with 17 bases between. This chain's CDR3 is CSASLRADRYYGYTF. DNA for the CDR3: TGCAGTGCTAGTTTAAGGGCCGACAGATACTATGGCTACACCTTC.

The chain couples TRBV15 to TRBJ1-5, with 8 bases identical to TRBD1. Germline V gene sequence: CDR1 LNHNV, CDR2 YYDKDF (reference sequence). The CDR3 extends over 16 amino acids. The J segment lost 2 bases and the V segment lost 3 bases, leaving 6 bases of the junction unmatched. The CDR3: CATSRPTGAGNQPQHF. The CDR3 DNA follows: TGTGCCACCAGCAGGCCGACAGGGGCGGGCAATCAGCCCCAGCATTTT.

V is TRBV19 and J is TRBJ1-4; a weak D match, TRBD1 (6 bases). This CDR3 spans 14 amino acids. Trimming shortened V by 5 bases and J by 8 bases, and 15 bases separated the two germline ends. CDR1 and CDR2 from the germline V gene are LNHDA and SQIVND (reference sequence). The CDR3 DNA reads as TGTGCCAGTAGTCGAGTCCCCCAGGGGGAAAAACTGTTTTTT. Translation: CASSRVPQGEKLFF.

V usage is TRBV11-2 and J usage is TRBJ2-7; 8 bases are a match to TRBD2. The CDR3 totals 15 residues. Germline CDR1 and CDR2: SGHAT and FQNNGV. The V gene end was trimmed by 0 bases and the J gene end by 3 bases; junction bases not matched to a gene: 4. This chain's CDR3 is CASSLEAGGFYEQYF. CDR3 in DNA: TGTGCCAGCAGCTTAGAGGCGGGAGGTTTCTACGAGCAGTACTTC.

As for this clonotype: A much bigger clone sits one base away, suggesting this may be a read error. V is TRBV12-3 or TRBV12-4 and J is TRBJ1-2; 7 nucleotides agree with TRBD1. This CDR3 spans 14 amino acids. The V gene end was trimmed by 5 bases and the J gene end by 4 bases; junction bases not matched to a gene: 7. The CDR3 nucleotides are TGTGCCAGCAGTAACTACAGGGGAAGCTATGGCTACACCTTC. Encoded protein: CASSNYRGSYGYTF.

This sequence joins TRBV28 and TRBJ2-3; D is unclear. The germline V gene encodes CDR1 MDHEN and CDR2 SYDVKM. Trimming left V 4 bases short and J 1 base short, with 6 bases between. The CDR3 spans 13 residues. This CDR3 reads CASSYWGTDTQYF. Here the CDR3 DNA reads TGTGCCAGCAGTTACTGGGGCACAGATACGCAGTATTTT.

Ten or more counts support this clonotype. The rearrangement links TRBV6-1 to TRBJ2-7; 7 positions agree with TRBD1. Per the germline V gene, CDR1 is MNHNS and CDR2 is SASEGT. The CDR3 runs 14 residues. With 5 bases clipped from V and 3 bases from J, the junction kept 7 bases outside the gene matches. The CDR3 loop is CASSTPGQIYEQYF. The CDR3 DNA sequence: TGTGCCAGCAGTACCCCGGGACAGATCTACGAGCAGTACTTC.

V is TRBV6-1 and J is TRBJ2-5; the match to TRBD1 covers 12 bases. CDR3 length equals 14 residues. Germline V gene lookup returns CDR1 MNHNS and CDR2 SASEGT. V lost 6 bases to trimming and J lost 5 bases; unmatched junction nucleotides: 4. CDR3: CASSWDRGRETQYF. The CDR3 nucleotides read TGTGCCAGCAGCTGGGACAGGGGGCGCGAGACCCAGTACTTC.

In DNA, the CDR3 is TGTGCCAGCAGCTCAAACAGAGACTATGGCTACACCTTC. Translation: CASSSNRDYGYTF. V and J are TRBV7-2 and TRBJ1-2, with D unresolved. CDR3 length equals 13 residues. The V gene's germline CDR1 is SGHTA and CDR2 FQGNSA. The germline V and J ends were trimmed by 4 bases and 3 bases, with 9 bases remaining between them.

This clonotype was counted ten times or more. This chain uses TRBV6-1 with TRBJ1-5, with 9 bases fitting TRBD1. The trim removed 4 bases at V and 9 bases at J, leaving 10 bases unmatched. The V gene's germline CDR1 is MNHNS and CDR2 SASEGT. CDR3 length: 15 amino acids. The CDR3 spells CASSGPGQGQWPQHF. DNA of the CDR3: TGTGCCAGCAGTGGACCGGGACAGGGTCAATGGCCCCAGCATTTT.

This clonotype has only a few counts. This sequence joins TRBV6-1 and TRBJ2-2; possible D gene TRBD1, 5 bases. Germline CDR1 and CDR2: MNHNS and SASEGT. The V end was cut by 6 bases, the J end by 5 bases, with 22 bases between. CDR3 length equals 17 residues. CDR3 loop: CASRPLVGQGSTGELFF. The CDR3 nucleotides are TGTGCCAGCAGGCCCTTAGTCGGCCAGGGAAGTACCGGGGAGCTGTTTTTT.

This clonotype has only a few counts. The genes are TRBV6-2 or TRBV6-3 and TRBJ2-7; 7 positions agree with TRBD2. This CDR3 contains 19 residues. Trimming cost V 0 bases and J 4 bases; bases outside gene matches: 18. The germline V gene has CDR1 MNHEY and CDR2 SVGEGT. The DNA of the CDR3 is TGTGCCAGCAGTTACTCGAGCCCCCCCACGGGAGGCAGGGCTTACGAGCAGTACTTC. As protein: CASSYSSPPTGGRAYEQYF.

V usage is TRBV29-1 and J usage is TRBJ1-5, with no clear D. V was shortened by 4 bases and J by 2 bases, with 12 bases between the two germline ends. Germline assignment: CDR1 SQVTM and CDR2 ANQGSEA. The CDR3 is 14 residues long. The CDR3 region has the DNA TGCAGCGTTGCTTATGGAAGCGGCAATCAGCCCCAGCATTTT. This encodes CSVAYGSGNQPQHF.

The chain recombines TRBV24-1 with TRBJ2-5, with a tentative D call TRBD2 (5 bases). Trimming removed 5 bases from V and 13 bases from J, with 37 bases in between. The CDR3 runs 19 residues. Germline V gene lookup returns CDR1 KGHDR and CDR2 SFDVKD. Here the CDR3 reads CATSVISPWVEGSRESRYF. In DNA, the CDR3 is TGTGCCACCAGTGTAATTAGCCCATGGGTAGAGGGTTCCCGAGAGTCCCGGTACTTC.

This clonotype appeared a few times. V gene TRBV19 combines with J gene TRBJ1-5, with D tentatively TRBD1 (6 bases). The CDR3 runs 15 residues. The V gene's germline CDR1 is LNHDA and CDR2 SQIVND (reference sequence). Between the trimmed V and J ends, which lost 1 base and 4 bases, there was a span of 11 bases. The CDR3 DNA follows: TGTGCCAGTAGTATAGTAGGGGGTGCGAATCAGCCCCAGCATTTT. Its translation: CASSIVGGANQPQHF.

As to this clonotype: Relative to the germline gene, one junction end is altered; a read error may explain this. The chain recombines TRBV2 with TRBJ2-4; D ambiguous. CDR3 size: 14 residues. Per germline, CDR1 SNHLY and CDR2 FYNNEI. The CDR3 DNA follows: TGTGCCGGCAGTGATTCGATAGCCAAAAACATTCAGTACTTC. This sequence encodes CAGSDSIAKNIQYF. Based on the CDR3 plus reference TRBV2 and TRBJ2-4, the full variable domain is EPEVTQTPSHQVTQMGQEVILRCVPISNHLYFYWYRQILGQKVEFLVSFYNNEISEKSEIFDDQFSVERPDGSNFTLKIRSTKLEDSAMYFCAGSDSIAKNIQYFGAGTRLSVL.

The chain carries TRBV10-3 and TRBJ1-2, with TRBD1 matching 12 bases. The length of the CDR3 is 16 residues. Looked up from germline, CDR1 is ENHRY and CDR2 is SYGVKD. Unmatched junction bases numbered 8, after V lost 7 bases and J lost 2 bases. The CDR3 coding sequence is TGTGCCATCACCGGGACAGGGGGCGCAGGGAACTATGGCTACACCTTC. Encoded protein: CAITGTGGAGNYGYTF.

As concerns this clonotype: The junction and the germline gene differ at one end; a read error may be behind it. This chain uses TRBV6-5 with TRBJ1-1; D call uncertain. The CDR3 spans 13 residues. Per the germline V gene, CDR1 is MNHEY and CDR2 is SVGAGI. The CDR3 reads CASSDEGNTEAFF. The CDR3 DNA sequence: TGCGCCAGCAGTGATGAAGGGAACACTGAAGCTTTCTTT.

The chain has TRBV7-9 and TRBJ1-2; 10 bases line up with TRBD1. The CDR3 is 13 amino acids. CDR1 is SEHNR, CDR2 FQNEAQ, per germline (reference sequence). The V segment lost 5 bases and the J segment 7 bases; nucleotides outside the gene matches: 4. The DNA of the CDR3 is TGTGCCAGCAGCGTGACAGGGGGCACTGGCTACACCTTC. It codes for CASSVTGGTGYTF.

This clonotype was picked up many times. The chain combines TRBV28 with TRBJ1-2, with 8 bases identical to TRBD1. The junction had 12 bases not matched to a gene; V was cut back by 6 bases and J by 6 bases. Germline lookup yields CDR1 MDHEN and CDR2 SYDVKM. The CDR3 has 15 residues. This chain's CDR3 is CASSSIPRGRDGYTF. Here the CDR3 DNA reads TGTGCCAGCAGCTCTATACCCAGGGGGCGCGATGGCTACACCTTC.